The TCR beta chain described here comes from a study of cytomegalovirus exposure and HLA in healthy donors. Looking at the study overall: HLA-typed donors were the source of 86 million or so unique TCRs held in an early data release.

It was with 60 Vbeta and 13 Jbeta primers that the PCR ran. Profiling relied on immunoSEQ multiplex PCR, and the TCRdb table lists in-frame clones only, not all of them. Its clone listing holds more than 110,000 clones. The CDR3 runs 19 residues. Germline V gene data show CDR1 as SGHTA and CDR2 as FQGNSA. The V gene end was trimmed by 4 bases and the J gene end by 0 bases; junction bases not matched to a gene: 10. The V and J genes are TRBV7-2 and TRBJ2-7; 15 bases are a match to TRBD2. The sample was PBMCs. This TCR was sampled from a man in his forties in good health and CMV-seronegative. The CDR3 DNA follows: TGTGCCAGCAGCTCCCAGTGGACTAGCGGGGGGGCCAGCTCCTACGAGCAGTACTTC. It encodes CASSSQWTSGGASSYEQYF.